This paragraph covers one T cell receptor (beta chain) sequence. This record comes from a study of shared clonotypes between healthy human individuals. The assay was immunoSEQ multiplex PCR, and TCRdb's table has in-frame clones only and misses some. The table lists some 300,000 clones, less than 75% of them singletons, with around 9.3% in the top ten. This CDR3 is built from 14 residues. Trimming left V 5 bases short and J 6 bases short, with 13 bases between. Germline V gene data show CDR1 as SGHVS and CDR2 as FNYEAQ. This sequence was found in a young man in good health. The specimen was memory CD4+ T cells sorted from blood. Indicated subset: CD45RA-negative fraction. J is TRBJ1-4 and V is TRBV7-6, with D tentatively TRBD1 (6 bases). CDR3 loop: CASSQDSTHEKLFF. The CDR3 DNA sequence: TGTGCCAGCAGCCAGGACAGTACCCATGAAAAACTGTTTTTT.